Below, 27 T cell receptor beta chains from the same sample are listed, as sequenced in a study of T cell repertoires in ileal Crohn's disease. Produced via immunoSEQ multiplex PCR; TCRdb's table is partial and in-frame only. The sample shows more than 50,000 clones, around 90% of them seen only once. Sample time point: neoterminal ileum biopsy at postoperative endoscopy, about 6 months after surgery. The sample comprised ileal tissue. The receptors were gathered from an adult with Crohn's disease.

V is TRBV5-4 and J is TRBJ2-2; TRBD1 might be the D (6 bases). This CDR3 comprises 15 residues. V was shortened by 3 bases and J by 4 bases, with 13 bases between the two germline ends. The germline gives CDR1 SGHNT, CDR2 YYREEE (reference sequence). DNA for the CDR3: TGTGCCAGCAGCTCCGGACAGTTCGGCACCGGGGAGCTGTTTTTT. Protein product: CASSSGQFGTGELFF. The whole variable domain, filled in from reference TRBV5-4 and TRBJ2-2, reads ETGVTQSPTHLIKTRGQQVTLRCSSQSGHNTVSWYQQALGQGPQFIFQYYREEENGRGNFPPRFSGLQFPNYSSELNVNALELDDSALYLCASSSGQFGTGELFFGEGSRLTVL.

This chain uses TRBV4-1 with TRBJ1-1; D unresolved. Trimming cost V 0 bases and J 1 base, with 6 bases left between them. Germline CDR1 MGHRA, CDR2 YSYEKL. This CDR3 spans 14 amino acids. This chain's CDR3 is CASSQDRWNTEAFF. DNA of the CDR3: TGCGCCAGCAGCCAAGATCGGTGGAACACTGAAGCTTTCTTT.

This chain connects TRBV19 to TRBJ1-6; D is unclear. Per the germline V gene, CDR1 is LNHDA and CDR2 is SQIVND (reference sequence). V was trimmed by 5 bases and J by 8 bases, leaving 16 bases between them. CDR3 length: 15 amino acids. CDR3 in amino acids: CASSRDGPRDSPLHF. The CDR3 DNA follows: TGTGCCAGTAGTCGGGATGGCCCCCGGGATTCACCCCTCCACTTT.

This clone was recorded only once. The chain couples TRBV7-6 to TRBJ2-3; no reliable D call. The CDR3 runs to 14 residues. Trimming took off 5 bases at V and 9 bases at J, with 18 bases between the two ends. Per the germline V gene, CDR1 is SGHVS and CDR2 is FNYEAQ. In DNA, the CDR3 is TGTGCCAGCAGCCTGGTCTCTACCAAAGAGACGCAGTATTTT. It is translated as CASSLVSTKETQYF. The variable domain in full, with the rest retrieved from reference TRBV7-6 and TRBJ2-3, is GAGVSQSPRYKVTKRGQDVALRCDPISGHVSLYWYRQALGQGPEFLTYFNYEAQQDKSGLPNDRFSAERPEGSISTLTIQRTEQRDSAMYRCASSLVSTKETQYFGPGTRLTVL.

This chain connects TRBV6-1 to TRBJ1-5; no clear D. From germline, CDR1 is MNHNS and CDR2 SASEGT. V was trimmed by 6 bases and J by 4 bases, leaving 16 bases between them. This CDR3 has 15 amino acids. The CDR3 loop reads CASRGVGLQNQPQHF. For the CDR3, the DNA is TGTGCCAGCAGAGGCGTTGGACTCCAGAATCAGCCCCAGCATTTT.

The chain links TRBV6-5 to TRBJ1-1; 10 bases are a match to TRBD1. Germline CDR1 MNHEY, CDR2 SVGAGI. Trimming took 7 bases from V and 4 from J; bases not matched to a gene: 9. The length of the CDR3 is 15 residues. This CDR3 reads CASNVAGTGVTEAFF. DNA of the CDR3: TGTGCCAGCAACGTAGCCGGGACAGGGGTCACTGAAGCTTTCTTT.

The CDR3 bases are TGCGCCAGCTGTCATAGCTCCTACGAGCAGTACTTC. Translation: CASCHSSYEQYF. V usage is TRBV10-2 and J usage is TRBJ2-7; unclear D gene. The CDR3 has 12 amino acids. CDR1 WSHSY and CDR2 SAAADI come from the germline V gene. The V and J ends lost 8 bases and 0 bases respectively, with 8 bases between them.

This clone has just one count. This chain uses TRBV7-8 with TRBJ1-5; no firm D call. With 1 base removed from V and 6 bases from J, the gap between germline ends came to 13 bases. The CDR3 has 15 amino acids. Germline values: CDR1 SGHVS, CDR2 FQNEAQ. The CDR3 is CASSLGVGSAQPQHF. DNA for the CDR3: TGTGCCAGCAGCTTAGGGGTCGGGTCGGCTCAGCCCCAGCATTTT.

The CDR3 nucleotides read TGCGCCAGCAGCTTGAACACTCTAGGGAACACTGAAGCTTTCTTT. It is translated as CASSLNTLGNTEAFF. The genes are TRBV5-1 and TRBJ1-1; D ambiguous. The germline gives CDR1 SGHRS, CDR2 YFSETQ. CDR3 length: 15 residues. Trimming stripped 1 base from V and 1 base from J, with 11 bases between.

The rearrangement joins TRBV6-5 to TRBJ2-1; D uncertain. This CDR3 contains 11 residues. Per the germline V gene, CDR1 is MNHEY and CDR2 is SVGAGI. V lost 7 bases to trimming and J lost 10 bases, with 11 bases between them. In DNA form, the CDR3 reads TGTGCCAGCACCGACTTCGGCGAGCAGTTCTTC. Amino acid sequence: CASTDFGEQFF.

This chain connects TRBV2 to TRBJ2-4; D may be TRBD1 (5 bases). V was shortened by 3 bases and J by 1 base, with 16 bases between the two germline ends. From germline, CDR1 is SNHLY and CDR2 FYNNEI. CDR3 length: 17 residues. Here the CDR3 reads CASSDKDSVGAKNIQYF. The CDR3 DNA reads TGTGCCAGCAGTGACAAAGACAGCGTTGGGGCCAAAAACATTCAGTACTTC.

This clone occurred a few times. Different DNA sequences within this sample yield the same CDR3. V is TRBV6-1 and J is TRBJ1-2; 7 bases agree with TRBD1. The CDR3 runs to 15 residues. Germline-derived CDR1 and CDR2 are MNHNS and SASEGT. V dropped 1 base and J dropped 2; count of bases not matched to a gene: 4. The CDR3 region has the DNA TGTGCCAGCAGTGAAGGACCACAGGGGAACTATGGCTACACCTTC. Its translation: CASSEGPQGNYGYTF.

The gene calls are TRBV30 and TRBJ2-7; tentatively, D is TRBD1 (6 bases). The V end was cut by 8 bases, the J end by 0 bases, with 11 bases between. CDR3 length: 12 amino acids. Germline CDR1 reads GTSNPN; CDR2 reads SVGIG (reference sequence). The CDR3 region is CAQGHFSYEQYF. In DNA form, the CDR3 reads TGTGCCCAGGGACACTTCTCCTACGAGCAGTACTTC.

This rearrangement joins TRBV7-2 to TRBJ1-2; D unresolved. CDR1 SGHTA and CDR2 FQGNSA come from the germline V gene. The CDR3 has 15 residues. Trimming stripped 6 bases from V and 4 bases from J, with 18 bases between. The CDR3 sequence: CASRPSTPGIYGYTF. In DNA form, the CDR3 reads TGTGCCAGCAGACCAAGTACACCAGGAATCTATGGCTACACCTTC.

The V call is TRBV5-1, the J call TRBJ1-1; D uncertain. Trimming shortened V by 8 bases and J by 0 bases, and 8 bases separated the two germline ends. The CDR3 runs 12 residues. The germline gives CDR1 SGHRS, CDR2 YFSETQ. The CDR3 reads CASRRMNTEAFF. The CDR3 DNA reads TGCGCCAGTAGGAGGATGAACACTGAAGCTTTCTTT.

This chain links TRBV5-6 with TRBJ1-5; 10 nucleotides match TRBD1. The CDR3 is made up of 15 amino acids. Trimming took 0 bases from V and 7 from J; bases not matched to a gene: 4. Germline V gene sequence: CDR1 SGHDT, CDR2 YYEEEE. The CDR3 is CASSLGTGGGQPQHF. CDR3 in DNA: TGTGCCAGCAGCTTGGGGACAGGGGGGGGCCAGCCCCAGCATTTT.

The V and J genes are TRBV7-6 and TRBJ1-1, with 7 bases matching TRBD1. Trimming took 5 bases from V and 1 from J; bases not matched to a gene: 4. Germline V lookup: CDR1 SGHVS, CDR2 FNYEAQ. The CDR3 consists of 14 residues. CDR3 nucleotides: TGTGCCAGCAGCCCCAGGGGGAGGAACACTGAAGCTTTCTTT. Its protein product is CASSPRGRNTEAFF.

The chain couples TRBV5-1 to TRBJ2-1; D not resolved. Looked up from germline, CDR1 is SGHRS and CDR2 is YFSETQ. This CDR3 has 15 amino acids. V was shortened by 4 bases and J by 0 bases, with 11 bases between the two germline ends. As DNA, the CDR3 is TGCGCCAGCAGCCTCGACATAAACTCCTACAATGAGCAGTTCTTC. Translated, it gives CASSLDINSYNEQFF. Full variable domain (missing parts from reference TRBV5-1 and TRBJ2-1): KAGVTQTPRYLIKTRGQQVTLSCSPISGHRSVSWYQQTPGQGLQFLFEYFSETQRNKGNFPGRFSGRQFSNSRSEMNVSTLELGDSALYLCASSLDINSYNEQFFGPGTRLTVL.

The gene calls are TRBV11-3 and TRBJ1-1, with D hard to call. This CDR3 contains 11 residues. Germline V lookup: CDR1 SGHNT, CDR2 YENEEA. With 2 bases removed from V and 10 bases from J, the gap between germline ends came to 8 bases. CDR3: CASSLKSGAFF. In DNA, the CDR3 is TGTGCCAGCAGCTTAAAGAGTGGAGCTTTCTTT.

The chain has TRBV28 and TRBJ2-1, with 7 bases fitting TRBD2. Trimming removed 2 bases from V and 8 bases from J; junction bases left unmatched: 3. Germline loops: CDR1 MDHEN, CDR2 SYDVKM. The CDR3 has 13 residues. CDR3: CASSLNGGYEQFF. CDR3 in DNA: TGTGCCAGCAGTTTAAACGGGGGGTATGAGCAGTTCTTC.

The chain uses TRBV19 and TRBJ1-2; 7 bases match TRBD1. Looked up from germline, CDR1 is LNHDA and CDR2 is SQIVND (reference sequence). V dropped 9 bases and J dropped 7; count of bases not matched to a gene: 11. This CDR3 comprises 13 residues. The CDR3 region has the DNA TGTGCCAGCGAGAGTACAGGGGTGTTTGGCTACACCTTC. It yields the protein CASESTGVFGYTF.

The J gene is TRBJ1-2, the V gene TRBV6-1; D is possibly TRBD1 (6 bases). V was trimmed by 6 bases and J by 7 bases, leaving 9 bases between them. CDR3 size: 11 residues. From germline, CDR1 is MNHNS and CDR2 SASEGT. CDR3 protein: CASRQGTGYTF. CDR3 coding DNA: TGTGCCAGCAGACAGGGAACTGGCTACACCTTC.

The chain employs TRBV27 and TRBJ1-6, with D possibly TRBD1 on 5 matching bases. The CDR3 sequence is 17 residues long. The germline CDR1 and CDR2 sequences are MNHEY and SMNVEV (reference sequence). V was cut by 2 bases and J by 9 bases, with 20 bases left in between. The CDR3 loop is CASSLIAGQSGGSPLHF. The CDR3 DNA follows: TGTGCCAGCAGTTTAATCGCGGGGCAGTCCGGGGGTTCACCCCTCCACTTT.

This chain uses TRBV30 with TRBJ1-3; D is ambiguous. V lost 5 bases and J 2 bases, leaving 22 bases between the germline ends. Germline V gene lookup returns CDR1 GTSNPN and CDR2 SVGIG (reference sequence). The length of the CDR3 is 17 residues. This CDR3 is CAWENYLRGRAGNTIYF. The CDR3 DNA reads TGTGCCTGGGAGAACTACTTGCGTGGGAGGGCTGGAAACACCATATATTTT.

The chain couples TRBV5-1 to TRBJ1-2; D gene uncertain. CDR3 size: 13 residues. CDR1 and CDR2 from the germline V gene are SGHRS and YFSETQ. V dropped 5 bases and J dropped 6 bases, with 14 bases sitting between them. CDR3 region: CASRASTFDGYTF. CDR3 nucleotide sequence: TGCGCCAGCAGAGCGTCGACGTTCGATGGCTACACCTTC.

V is TRBV11-2 and J is TRBJ2-5, with TRBD2 matching over 11 bases. Germline V gene data show CDR1 as SGHAT and CDR2 as FQNNGV. The ends lost 1 base at V and 5 bases at J; junction bases unmatched: 9. The CDR3 extends over 17 amino acids. This chain's CDR3 is CASSLAPLAGAGETQYF. The CDR3, as DNA: TGTGCCAGCAGCTTAGCCCCACTAGCGGGGGCAGGGGAGACCCAGTACTTC.

The chain joins TRBV7-8 to TRBJ1-1; D remains ambiguous. CDR1 is SGHVS, CDR2 FQNEAQ, per germline. V was clipped by 5 bases and J by 4 bases, with 17 bases between them. The CDR3 has 15 residues. The DNA for the CDR3 is TGTGCCAGCAGCCCCCTTTTAGGACGGGGCACTGAAGCTTTCTTT. It codes for CASSPLLGRGTEAFF.